This TCR beta chain came from a study of identical twins. TCRdb reprocessed the 5' RACE reads with MiXCR, giving one entry per CDR3 protein. Here the sample spans more than 600,000 distinct CDR3 sequences, roughly 20% being singletons. These sequences were also reported in another study, on T cells expressing NK-cell markers.

This clonotype was sampled from a young woman in good health. Material for sequencing was PBMCs.

The CDR3 DNA follows: TGTGCCAGCAGCCCCGACTATACCGAGACCCAGTACTTC. Translated: CASSPDYTETQYF. The J gene is TRBJ2-5, the V gene TRBV7-9; possible D gene TRBD2, 5 bases. Germline-derived CDR1 and CDR2 are SEHNR and FQNEAQ (reference sequence). Deletions cut 5 bases from V and 5 bases from J, with 12 bases between. This CDR3 has 13 residues.